A selection of T cell receptor beta chains follows, all from one sample in a study of tumor-infiltrating lymphocytes in oesophageal squamous cell carcinoma. One entry per CDR3 protein, called by TCRdb with MiXCR from the PCR reads. This table has 14,000 or so distinct CDR3 sequences, about 53% appearing once. The sequenced sample was esophageal tumor tissue. These receptors originate from a male donor with esophageal squamous cell carcinoma. Each CDR3 is given with its conserved first and last residue. D genes are given only for firm matches. Rows may omit the clone size; those that give it use once, few, many or a size class.

d_call: TRBD1
clone_size: many
j_call: TRBJ2-3
v_call: TRBV5-1
cdr3_length: 15
cdr3_aa: CASSSGTGFTDTQYF
cdr3_nt: TGCGCCAGCAGCTCCGGGACAGGGTTTACAGATACGCAGTATTTT

d_call: .
clone_size: .
j_call: TRBJ2-7
v_call: TRBV7-2
cdr3_length: 14
cdr3_aa: CASSLVWSSYEQYF
cdr3_nt: TGTGCCAGCAGCTTAGTCTGGTCCTCCTACGAGCAGTACTTC

d_call: .
clone_size: many
j_call: TRBJ1-4
v_call: TRBV12-3/TRBV12-4
cdr3_length: 13
cdr3_aa: CASSLNHNEKLFF
cdr3_nt: TGTGCCAGCAGTTTAAACCATAATGAAAAACTGTTTTTT

d_call: .
clone_size: many
j_call: TRBJ2-5
v_call: TRBV28
cdr3_length: 14
cdr3_aa: CASSVTGRHSPLHF
cdr3_nt: TGTGCCAGCAGTGTTACAGGGAGGCATTCACCCCTCCACTTC

d_call: TRBD1
clone_size: once
j_call: TRBJ1-2
v_call: TRBV6-1
cdr3_length: 15
cdr3_aa: CASSLEFGTAYGYTF
cdr3_nt: TGTGCCAGCAGTCTTGAGTTCGGGACAGCCTATGGCTACACCTTC

d_call: .
clone_size: many
j_call: TRBJ2-1
v_call: TRBV4-2
cdr3_length: 14
cdr3_aa: CASSLGLAGNEQFF
cdr3_nt: TGTGCCAGCAGCCTTGGGCTGGCCGGGAATGAGCAGTTCTTC

d_call: .
clone_size: .
j_call: TRBJ2-3
v_call: TRBV7-2
cdr3_length: 15
cdr3_aa: CASSALMGTGGTQYF
cdr3_nt: TGTGCCAGCAGCGCCCTTATGGGGACCGGGGGTACGCAGTATTTT

d_call: .
clone_size: .
j_call: TRBJ1-1
v_call: TRBV12-3/TRBV12-4
cdr3_length: 13
cdr3_aa: CASSFYTNTEAFF
cdr3_nt: TGTGCCAGCAGTTTTTATACGAACACTGAAGCTTTCTTT

d_call: TRBD2
clone_size: .
j_call: TRBJ2-1
v_call: TRBV7-8
cdr3_length: 16
cdr3_aa: CASSSLGTSAYNEQFF
cdr3_nt: TGTGCCAGCAGCTCCCTGGGGACTAGCGCTTACAATGAGCAGTTCTTC

d_call: TRBD1
clone_size: .
j_call: TRBJ2-4
v_call: TRBV7-2
cdr3_length: 15
cdr3_aa: CASSKNRGRGDTQYF
cdr3_nt: TGTGCCAGCAGCAAAAACAGGGGCCGTGGAGATACGCAGTACTTC

d_call: TRBD1
clone_size: .
j_call: TRBJ2-1
v_call: TRBV7-1
cdr3_length: 14
cdr3_aa: CASISTGGSNEQFF
cdr3_nt: TGTGCCAGCATCTCGACAGGGGGCTCTAATGAGCAGTTCTTC

d_call: .
clone_size: many
j_call: TRBJ2-7
v_call: TRBV15
cdr3_length: 15
cdr3_aa: CATSLSAGTSDEQYF
cdr3_nt: TGTGCCACCAGCCTATCCGCCGGGACATCAGACGAGCAGTACTTC

d_call: .
clone_size: .
j_call: TRBJ2-3
v_call: TRBV7-8
cdr3_length: 18
cdr3_aa: CASSLGSGGTGGTDTQYF
cdr3_nt: TGTGCCAGCAGCTTAGGTTCGGGCGGCACCGGGGGCACAGATACGCAGTATTTT

d_call: .
clone_size: .
j_call: TRBJ2-4
v_call: TRBV7-9
cdr3_length: 14
cdr3_aa: CASNAQGGTGELYF
cdr3_nt: TGTGCCAGCAACGCTCAGGGCGGCACCGGGGAGCTGTACTTC

d_call: TRBD1
clone_size: many
j_call: TRBJ2-5
v_call: TRBV10-1
cdr3_length: 15
cdr3_aa: CATPDREKLGETQYF
cdr3_nt: TGCGCCACCCCGGACAGGGAAAAGCTGGGAGAGACCCAGTACTTC

d_call: TRBD2
clone_size: .
j_call: TRBJ2-3
v_call: TRBV6-4
cdr3_length: 16
cdr3_aa: CASSDSSGSGTDTQYF
cdr3_nt: TGTGCCAGCAGTGACTCTAGCGGGAGCGGTACAGATACGCAGTATTTT

d_call: TRBD2
clone_size: .
j_call: TRBJ2-1
v_call: TRBV7-6
cdr3_length: 16
cdr3_aa: CASSQIGGGFYNEQFF
cdr3_nt: TGTGCCAGCAGCCAGATCGGCGGGGGGTTCTACAATGAGCAGTTCTTC

d_call: .
clone_size: .
j_call: TRBJ2-5
v_call: TRBV10-2
cdr3_length: 14
cdr3_aa: CASAFGSSYNEQYF
cdr3_nt: TGCGCCAGCGCGTTCGGGAGCTCCTACAATGAGCAGTACTTC

d_call: TRBD2
clone_size: few
j_call: TRBJ2-3
v_call: TRBV28
cdr3_length: 17
cdr3_aa: CASSLWASGDGTDTQYF
cdr3_nt: TGTGCCAGCAGTTTATGGGCTAGCGGGGATGGCACAGATACGCAGTATTTT

d_call: TRBD1
clone_size: few
j_call: TRBJ1-2
v_call: TRBV3-1
cdr3_length: 16
cdr3_aa: CASSRYIGTGNYGYTF
cdr3_nt: TGTGCCAGCAGCCGATACATCGGGACAGGGAACTATGGCTACACCTTC

d_call: TRBD1
clone_size: few
j_call: TRBJ2-7
v_call: TRBV7-8
cdr3_length: 14
cdr3_aa: CASSNRQGAYEQYF
cdr3_nt: TGTGCCAGCAGCAACAGACAGGGGGCCTACGAGCAGTACTTC

d_call: .
clone_size: .
j_call: TRBJ2-4
v_call: TRBV11-2
cdr3_length: 13
cdr3_aa: CASSSRTAPREYF
cdr3_nt: TGTGCCAGCAGCAGCAGGACAGCCCCCCGGGAGTACTTC

d_call: TRBD1
clone_size: .
j_call: TRBJ2-5
v_call: TRBV7-9
cdr3_length: 13
cdr3_aa: CASNDRGRETQYF
cdr3_nt: TGTGCCAGCAACGACAGGGGGCGAGAGACCCAGTACTTC

d_call: .
clone_size: .
j_call: TRBJ2-7
v_call: TRBV7-6
cdr3_length: 14
cdr3_aa: CASNYTTVSYEQYF
cdr3_nt: TGTGCCAGCAACTATACCACGGTCTCCTACGAGCAGTACTTC

d_call: .
clone_size: few
j_call: TRBJ2-5
v_call: TRBV7-2
cdr3_length: 14
cdr3_aa: CASSPVGVQETQYF
cdr3_nt: TGTGCCAGCAGCCCAGTGGGCGTACAAGAGACCCAGTACTTC

d_call: .
clone_size: .
j_call: TRBJ1-2
v_call: TRBV7-2
cdr3_length: 15
cdr3_aa: CASSSYRDTGYGYTF
cdr3_nt: TGTGCCAGCAGTTCATACCGGGACACGGGCTATGGCTACACCTTC

d_call: TRBD2
clone_size: .
j_call: TRBJ2-1
v_call: TRBV7-3
cdr3_length: 15
cdr3_aa: CASSLTSPSGNEQFF
cdr3_nt: TGTGCCAGCAGCTTAACCTCCCCTAGCGGCAATGAGCAGTTCTTC

d_call: TRBD1
clone_size: .
j_call: TRBJ2-5
v_call: TRBV7-2
cdr3_length: 15
cdr3_aa: CAIALQGARQETQYF
cdr3_nt: TGTGCCATCGCACTTCAGGGGGCGAGACAAGAGACCCAGTACTTC

d_call: .
clone_size: .
j_call: TRBJ2-5
v_call: TRBV7-9
cdr3_length: 13
cdr3_aa: CASSLGVQETQYF
cdr3_nt: TGTGCCAGCAGCTTAGGGGTCCAAGAGACCCAGTACTTC

d_call: .
clone_size: few
j_call: TRBJ2-1
v_call: TRBV7-6
cdr3_length: 17
cdr3_aa: CASSPRGWRGNNNEQFF
cdr3_nt: TGTGCCAGCAGCCCGAGGGGGTGGCGGGGGAATAACAATGAGCAGTTCTTC

d_call: .
clone_size: once
j_call: TRBJ1-1
v_call: TRBV11-3
cdr3_length: 14
cdr3_aa: CASSLVRANTEAFF
cdr3_nt: TGTGCCAGCAGCTTGGTGCGGGCGAACACTGAAGCTTTCTTT